These 13 T cell receptor beta chains originate from one sample sequenced in a study of T cells in Graves' hyperthyroidism and ophthalmopathy. The source material, RNA transcripts, was used to amplify TCR beta CDR3 regions. A first-round RT-PCR of the TCR CDR3 used the HTBI primer set. TCRdb ran MiXCR on the multiplex PCR reads and lists one entry per CDR3 protein. The sample comprises 550,000 to 800,000 distinct CDR3 sequences, about 18% of which are singletons, and about a sixth rests with the top ten. Sample: blood. All receptors come from a man in his fifties with Graves' hyperthyroidism.

This clonotype has a count of ten or more. The chain carries TRBV7-8 and TRBJ1-5, with a weak D call TRBD1 (6 bases). This CDR3 contains 14 residues. The germline V gene encodes CDR1 SGHVS and CDR2 FQNEAQ. V gave up 2 bases and J gave up 6 bases, with 11 bases separating them. CDR3 residues: CASSLSGGPQPQHF. CDR3 nucleotides: TGTGCCAGCAGCTTATCCGGGGGCCCTCAGCCCCAGCATTTT.

This clonotype appeared a few times. This rearrangement joins TRBV29-1 to TRBJ2-1, with D uncertain. V dropped 4 bases and J dropped 10 bases, with 11 bases sitting between them. The germline gives CDR1 SQVTM, CDR2 ANQGSEA. The CDR3 length is 11 residues. This chain's CDR3 is CSVALGKEQFF. The CDR3 coding sequence is TGCAGCGTTGCTCTGGGAAAAGAGCAGTTCTTC.

The rearrangement joins TRBV10-3 to TRBJ1-5, with TRBD1 matching 9 bases. After removal of 6 bases from V and 4 bases from J, the junction contained 1 base not matched to a gene. This CDR3 has 13 amino acids. Germline CDR1 reads ENHRY; CDR2 reads SYGVKD. This chain's CDR3 is CAISGTGNQPQHF. The CDR3 nucleotides read TGTGCCATCAGCGGGACAGGGAATCAGCCCCAGCATTTT.

The rearrangement joins TRBV20-1 to TRBJ2-5, with 7 bases that match TRBD2. The CDR3 has 14 residues. From germline, CDR1 is DFQATT and CDR2 SNEGSKA (reference sequence). Trimming took 6 bases from V and 4 from J; bases not matched to a gene: 11. The CDR3 loop reads CSAWAASGGETQYF. The CDR3 DNA reads as TGCAGTGCCTGGGCCGCTAGCGGTGGAGAGACCCAGTACTTC.

This clonotype was detected many times. The rearrangement links TRBV27 to TRBJ2-6; the D gene is possibly TRBD1 (5 bases). The length of the CDR3 is 17 residues. V was pared by 6 bases and J by 0 bases, with 15 bases between. Germline-derived CDR1 and CDR2 are MNHEY and SMNVEV (reference sequence). CDR3: CASSTQASLSGANVLTF. The CDR3 DNA reads as TGTGCCAGCAGCACACAGGCTTCCCTCTCTGGGGCCAACGTCCTGACTTTC. The full variable domain, rest sourced from reference TRBV27 and TRBJ2-6, is EAQVTQNPRYLITVTGKKLTVTCSQNMNHEYMSWYRQDPGLGLRQIYYSMNVEVTDKGDVPEGYKVSRKEKRNFPLILESPSPNQTSLYFCASSTQASLSGANVLTFGAGSRLTVL.

Details on this clonotype: A much larger clone lies a single base off, so this may be a read error. The CDR3 carries no conserved terminal phenylalanine or tryptophan, so it likely arises from a read error. CDR3 nucleotides: TGTGCCAGCAGCTTAGCCCAGACCTACGAGCAGTACCTC. Translated: CASSLAQTYEQYL. V and J are TRBV11-2 and TRBJ2-7; D remains ambiguous. The CDR3 length is 13 residues. In germline, CDR1 is SGHAT, CDR2 FQNNGV. The ends were cut back, 1 base at V and 2 bases at J, with 6 bases in the middle.

This clonotype was counted at least ten times. The chain is built from TRBV3-1 and TRBJ2-1; D unresolved. This CDR3 is 17 amino acids long. The V gene's germline CDR1 is LGHDT and CDR2 YNNKEL (reference sequence). Trimming shortened V by 0 bases and J by 0 bases, and 12 bases separated the two germline ends. CDR3 DNA sequence: TGTGCCAGCAGCCAAGAATGGCGGAAACGCTCCTACAATGAGCAGTTCTTC. It encodes CASSQEWRKRSYNEQFF.

This clonotype was detected many times. V is TRBV28 and J is TRBJ2-7; 7 positions agree with TRBD2. Germline V gene sequence: CDR1 MDHEN, CDR2 SYDVKM. After removal of 8 bases from V and 3 bases from J, the junction contained 4 bases not matched to a gene. CDR3 length: 12 residues. The CDR3 loop reads CASRDYVYEQYF. CDR3 bases: TGTGCCAGCCGGGACTATGTCTACGAGCAGTACTTC. Looking up the rest from reference TRBV28 and TRBJ2-7 gives the full variable domain: DVKVTQSSRYLVKRTGEKVFLECVQDMDHENMFWYRQDPGLGLRLIYFSYDVKMKEKGDIPEGYSVSREKKERFSLILESASTNQTSMYLCASRDYVYEQYFGPGTRLTVT.

In its sample, this clonotype was seen many times. CDR3 sequence (DNA): TGTGCCAGCAGTTTGTTGACAGGGATAGCTGAAGCTTTCTTT. Amino acids: CASSLLTGIAEAFF. The V call is TRBV27, the J call TRBJ1-1; 7 bases fit TRBD1. Trimming removed 3 bases from V and 6 bases from J; junction bases left unmatched: 7. CDR3 length: 14 amino acids. CDR1 is MNHEY, CDR2 SMNVEV, per germline (reference sequence).

Many counts were recorded for this clonotype. The gene calls are TRBV12-3 or TRBV12-4 and TRBJ1-1; D unresolved. V lost 7 bases and J 2 bases, leaving 14 bases between the germline ends. The CDR3 is 14 amino acids. For the CDR3, the DNA is TGTGCCAGCACCTATGGTGTTGCTAACACTGAAGCTTTCTTT. It codes for CASTYGVANTEAFF.

The CDR3 protein is CSADHKRPKNIQYF. The CDR3 DNA is TGCAGCGCTGACCACAAGCGACCCAAAAACATTCAGTACTTC. The rearrangement uses TRBV29-1 and TRBJ2-4; no clear D gene. In germline, CDR1 is SQVTM, CDR2 ANQGSEA. The CDR3 has 14 residues. The V gene lost 7 bases and the J gene lost 2 bases, with 15 bases spanning the gap.

This clonotype was seen more than once but under ten times. The gene calls are TRBV7-2 and TRBJ1-1; TRBD1 agrees at 10 bases. CDR3 size: 17 residues. The V and J ends lost 3 bases and 5 bases, in that order; junction bases with no gene match: 12. CDR1 SGHTA and CDR2 FQGNSA come from the germline V gene. CDR3 DNA sequence: TGTGCCAGCAGCTTGTTTGCCGTTCGGGACAGGGGTACTGAAGCTTTCTTT. It yields the protein CASSLFAVRDRGTEAFF.

This clonotype was counted at least ten times. V is TRBV12-3 or TRBV12-4 and J is TRBJ2-1; a possible D gene is TRBD1 (6 bases). Trimming removed 7 bases from V and 8 bases from J, with 15 bases in between. The CDR3 loop spans 13 amino acids. CDR3 region: CASIGTPIDEQFF. The CDR3 coding sequence is TGTGCCAGCATTGGGACACCTATCGATGAGCAGTTCTTC.